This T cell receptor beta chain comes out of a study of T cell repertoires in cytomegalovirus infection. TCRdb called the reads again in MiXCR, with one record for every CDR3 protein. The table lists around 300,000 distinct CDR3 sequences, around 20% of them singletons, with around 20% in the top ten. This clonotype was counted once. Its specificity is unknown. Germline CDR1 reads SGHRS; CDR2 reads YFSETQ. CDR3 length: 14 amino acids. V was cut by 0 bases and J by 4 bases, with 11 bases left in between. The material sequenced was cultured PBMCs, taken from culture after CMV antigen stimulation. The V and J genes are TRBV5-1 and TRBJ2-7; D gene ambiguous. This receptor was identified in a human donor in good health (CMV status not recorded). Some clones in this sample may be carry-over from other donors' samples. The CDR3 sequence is CASSLGPTEYEQYF. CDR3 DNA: TGCGCCAGCAGCTTGGGTCCAACAGAGTACGAGCAGTACTTC.